This T cell receptor (beta chain) was identified in a study of T cells in Graves' hyperthyroidism and ophthalmopathy. Overall study results and limits: Most thyroid-expanded clonotypes above 0.001 were also found in blood.

Authors of the study amplified TCR beta CDR3 regions from RNA transcripts. Primed by the HTBI set, a first-round RT-PCR was run on the TCR CDR3. TCRdb analysed the multiplex PCR reads with MiXCR anew, one entry per CDR3 protein. This sample has around 340,000 distinct CDR3 sequences, with 18% found just once. The CDR3 length is 13 residues. The germline gives CDR1 MDHEN, CDR2 SYDVKM. Trimming pared 8 bases from V and 2 bases from J, leaving 12 bases between. To note about this clonotype: The antigen remains undetermined.

Clinical symptoms, serum thyroxine and TRAb, thyroid ultrasound and orbital computed tomography were used for the diagnoses. Isolation of PBMCs was performed on around 9.4 ml fresh peripheral blood. The sequenced material came from blood. The TCR comes from a woman aged 45-65 years with Graves' hyperthyroidism. V gene TRBV28 combines with J gene TRBJ1-1, with D unresolved. CDR3 sequence reads: CASETDLNTEAFF. The CDR3 DNA reads as TGTGCCAGCGAGACGGACCTTAACACTGAAGCTTTCTTT.